Each of the 32 T cell receptor beta chains below was sequenced from the same sample in a study of regulatory T cells in long-lasting Graves disease. Sample time point: persistent/refractory GD, antithyroid drugs over 5 years with positive TRAb. TCR sequences were obtained from RNA taken from PBMCs. Combining iRepertoire HTBI primers with Arm-PCR of CDR3 regions, the authors built TCR beta libraries. TCRdb re-derived calls from the multiplex PCR reads in MiXCR, one entry per CDR3 protein. The repertoire has some 430,000 distinct CDR3 sequences, about 22% of them found once; the top ten carry over 6%. The specimen comprised peripheral blood mononuclear cells (PBMCs), sampled when the disease was refractory, from a patient treated with antithyroid drugs. The source of these receptors is a female donor with Graves disease.

This clonotype was seen at least ten times. The rearrangement uses TRBV28 and TRBJ2-5; no clear D. With 7 bases removed from V and 5 bases from J, the gap between germline ends came to 11 bases. CDR3 length equals 12 residues. Germline CDR1 is MDHEN and CDR2 is SYDVKM. CDR3 in DNA: TGTGCCAGCACTCGAGAAGCGGAGACCCAGTACTTC. Its translation: CASTREAETQYF.

This clonotype was counted ten times or more. This chain joins TRBV6-1 and TRBJ1-5; no firm D call. V lost 2 bases to trimming and J lost 5 bases, with 13 bases between them. CDR3 size: 15 residues. Germline loops: CDR1 MNHNS, CDR2 SASEGT. CDR3 residues: CASSETTRNDQPQHF. The CDR3 DNA follows: TGTGCCAGCAGTGAAACGACCCGTAACGATCAGCCCCAGCATTTT.

This clonotype appeared many times. V usage is TRBV28 and J usage is TRBJ2-6; D is unresolved. The length of the CDR3 is 14 residues. V shed 10 bases and J shed 2 bases, with 12 bases lying between them. Germline V gives CDR1 MDHEN, CDR2 SYDVKM. CDR3 region: CAIEGIPGANVLTF. The DNA of the CDR3 is TGTGCCATAGAAGGGATACCTGGGGCCAACGTCCTGACTTTC.

Notes on this clonotype: This likely comes from a read error, as the CDR3 has no conserved phenylalanine or tryptophan at its end. The gene calls are TRBV12-5 and TRBJ1-6, with 10 nucleotides matching TRBD1. Trimming cost V 6 bases and J 3 bases; bases outside gene matches: 2. The germline gives CDR1 LGHNT, CDR2 FRNRAP. CDR3 length: 15 residues. CDR3 protein: CASGGQGNYNSPLHS. DNA for the CDR3: TGTGCTAGTGGGGGACAGGGGAACTATAATTCACCCCTCCACTCT.

This sequence joins TRBV6-1 and TRBJ2-3; D remains ambiguous. V gave up 2 bases and J gave up 6 bases, with 6 bases separating them. Germline V gene data show CDR1 as MNHNS and CDR2 as SASEGT. The CDR3 extends over 12 amino acids. In DNA form, the CDR3 reads TGTGCCAGCAGTGAACGAGGTGATACGCAGTATTTT. Protein product: CASSERGDTQYF.

A note on this clonotype: The junction departs from the called germline gene at one end, perhaps through a read error. This chain connects TRBV7-9 to TRBJ2-7; 8 bases match TRBD1. Germline V lookup: CDR1 SEHNR, CDR2 FQNEAQ (reference sequence). The CDR3 length is 16 residues. The CDR3 region is CASSPGTGRISSEQYF. In DNA, the CDR3 is TGTGCCAGCAGCCCCGGGACAGGCCGTATTTCCTCCGAGCAGTACTTC.

This clonotype occurred a few times. The CDR3 nucleotides read TGCGCCAGCAGCCAAGGCCCGCTAGCGGGGAACTACGAGCAGTACTTC. This translates into CASSQGPLAGNYEQYF. The chain carries TRBV4-1 and TRBJ2-7; TRBD2 aligns across 9 bases. The CDR3 is made up of 16 amino acids. J gave up 3 bases and V 1 base, and 7 bases lay outside the gene matches. Germline lookup yields CDR1 MGHRA and CDR2 YSYEKL.

This clonotype was observed at least ten times. V and J are TRBV12-3 or TRBV12-4 and TRBJ1-5, with D hard to call. Trimming removed 8 bases from V and 11 bases from J, with 25 bases in between. CDR3 size: 15 residues. The CDR3 coding sequence is TGTGCCAGCGCAACCGGGAAGCGGGGTTTGCGAGCCCAGCATTTT. Translated: CASATGKRGLRAQHF.

The sample holds a few counts of this clonotype. J is TRBJ1-4 and V is TRBV6-9, with D hard to call. The CDR3 covers 15 residues. Trimming stripped 3 bases from V and 4 bases from J, with 12 bases between. CDR1 MNHGY and CDR2 SVAAGI come from the germline V gene. The CDR3 reads CASSYSFGLNEKLFF. DNA for the CDR3: TGTGCCAGCAGTTACTCTTTTGGCCTTAATGAAAAACTGTTTTTT.

This clonotype was observed at least ten times. The chain has TRBV2 and TRBJ2-2; maybe TRBD1 (6 bases). This CDR3 has 13 residues. V lost 10 bases and J 4 bases, leaving 13 bases between the germline ends. Germline V gives CDR1 SNHLY, CDR2 FYNNEI. The CDR3 coding sequence is TGTGCCACCGACAGGCTAAGCACCGGGGAGCTGTTTTTT. Residues: CATDRLSTGELFF.

This clonotype was detected only a few times. The chain recombines TRBV6-1 with TRBJ2-7, with no clear D. Trimming removed 7 bases from V and 0 bases from J, with 13 bases in between. CDR1 is MNHNS, CDR2 SASEGT, per germline. The CDR3 contains 14 residues. The CDR3 DNA reads TGTGCCAGCACCTTTCAGGTTCCCTCCTACGAGCAGTACTTC. This encodes CASTFQVPSYEQYF.

This clonotype was counted at least ten times. This chain uses TRBV7-9 with TRBJ2-7; TRBD1 aligns across 9 bases. The germline gives CDR1 SEHNR, CDR2 FQNEAQ (reference sequence). J was trimmed by 3 bases and V by 8 bases; bases with no gene match: 5. The CDR3 is 13 amino acids. The CDR3 sequence: CASQGQGGYEQYF. The CDR3 DNA reads as TGTGCCAGCCAGGGACAGGGCGGCTACGAGCAGTACTTC.

This chain links TRBV7-8 with TRBJ1-3; 9 nucleotides align to TRBD1. The junction had 11 bases not matched to a gene; V was cut back by 2 bases and J by 0 bases. Per the germline V gene, CDR1 is SGHVS and CDR2 is FQNEAQ. There are 19 residues in the CDR3. The CDR3 spells CASSLSLRTGANSGNTIYF. CDR3 in DNA: TGTGCCAGCAGCTTATCCCTTAGGACAGGGGCCAACTCTGGAAACACCATATATTTT.

The chain uses TRBV5-1 and TRBJ2-1; 10 bases match TRBD1. The CDR3 loop spans 15 amino acids. From germline, CDR1 is SGHRS and CDR2 YFSETQ. V shed 4 bases, J shed 9 bases, and the junction held 10 bases outside the gene matches. The CDR3 DNA is TGCGCCAGCAGCCCCCGGGACAGGGGAGAAAGTGAGCAGTTCTTC. It is translated as CASSPRDRGESEQFF.

This clonotype was observed a handful of times. CDR3 residues: CASSNSGVEQYF. The CDR3 DNA follows: TGTGCCAGCAGCAATTCAGGGGTCGAGCAGTACTTC. The rearrangement links TRBV7-9 to TRBJ2-7; D might be TRBD1 (6 bases). V shed 5 bases and J shed 6 bases, with 11 bases lying between them. CDR3 size: 12 residues. Germline V gene lookup returns CDR1 SEHNR and CDR2 FQNEAQ (reference sequence).

This chain uses TRBV12-5 with TRBJ2-7; D possibly matches TRBD1 or TRBD2 (5 bases each). Germline assignment: CDR1 LGHNT and CDR2 FRNRAP. V was cut by 4 bases and J by 0 bases, with 10 bases left in between. The CDR3 has 14 residues. The CDR3 coding sequence is TGTGCTAGTGGTTACCCTGGGGGCTCCTACGAGCAGTACTTC. Amino acid sequence: CASGYPGGSYEQYF.

This chain's CDR3 is CALQVSGFNQPQHF. CDR3 bases: TGTGCCCTACAGGTGTCAGGGTTCAATCAGCCCCAGCATTTT. The chain couples TRBV30 to TRBJ1-5; the D gene is possibly TRBD1 (5 bases). The CDR3 is made up of 14 amino acids. The V and J ends lost 8 bases and 3 bases respectively, with 17 bases between them. CDR1 GTSNPN and CDR2 SVGIG come from the germline V gene (reference sequence).

The table lists this clonotype with a few counts. This sequence joins TRBV4-3 and TRBJ2-7, with D possibly being TRBD2 (5 bases). The germline V gene encodes CDR1 LGHNA and CDR2 YSLEER. The CDR3 spans 15 residues. With 0 bases removed from V and 7 bases from J, the gap between germline ends came to 16 bases. CDR3: CASSQEPHPPGEQYF. DNA for the CDR3: TGCGCCAGCAGCCAAGAGCCCCATCCGCCGGGGGAGCAGTACTTC.

V and J are TRBV30 and TRBJ2-7, with D unclear. Trimming removed 2 bases at V and 2 bases at J, with 16 bases between. CDR1 GTSNPN and CDR2 SVGIG come from the germline V gene (reference sequence). This CDR3 is built from 15 residues. CDR3 nucleotides: TGTGCCTGGAGTCCCCCCGGGCCCTCCCCCTACGAGCAGTACTTC. Protein: CAWSPPGPSPYEQYF.

On this clonotype: A much larger clone differs from this one at a single base, so this may be a read error. J is TRBJ2-7 and V is TRBV7-2; 7 bases match TRBD2. The CDR3 totals 15 residues. Losses at the gene ends were 5 bases for V and 6 bases for J; bases not matched to a gene: 13. CDR1 is SGHTA and CDR2 is FQGNSA in the germline V gene. The CDR3 region is CASSLLLAREGEQYF. Written as DNA, the CDR3 is TGTGCCAGCAGCCTTTTACTAGCGCGAGAGGGCGAGCAGTACTTC.

At least ten counts were recorded for this clonotype. This chain uses TRBV12-5 with TRBJ2-5; D not certain. The ends were cut back, 8 bases at V and 4 bases at J, with 20 bases in the middle. Looked up from germline, CDR1 is LGHNT and CDR2 is FRNRAP. This CDR3 contains 15 residues. The CDR3 sequence is CASKGTHEYGETQYF. The CDR3 DNA follows: TGTGCTAGTAAAGGAACACACGAATACGGAGAGACCCAGTACTTC.

This clonotype was observed many times. The V call is TRBV7-2, the J call TRBJ2-7, with D perhaps TRBD1 or TRBD2 (5 bases each). Trimming cost V 5 bases and J 7 bases, with 18 bases left between them. CDR3 length: 14 residues. Per the germline V gene, CDR1 is SGHTA and CDR2 is FQGNSA. CDR3 sequence (DNA): TGTGCCAGCAGCCAAGGGACCGACCCTCGTGAGCAGTACTTC. It translates to CASSQGTDPREQYF.

Of note for this clonotype: A much larger clone sits a single nucleotide away, making a read error possible. Given the absence of the conserved phenylalanine or tryptophan at the CDR3 end, a read error is likely. The chain employs TRBV7-2 and TRBJ1-1, with D possibly TRBD1 on 5 matching bases. Trimming cost V 3 bases and J 1 base, with 18 bases left between them. Germline loops: CDR1 SGHTA, CDR2 FQGNSA. The length of the CDR3 is 17 residues. The CDR3 DNA reads as TGTGCCAGCAGCTTGGTCGCGGGGCGGGGCGGGAACACTGAAGCTTTCTCT. Translating gives CASSLVAGRGGNTEAFS.

There are a few counts of this clonotype. This chain uses TRBV7-3 with TRBJ2-6, with 7 bases matching TRBD1. There are 16 residues in the CDR3. Germline CDR1 and CDR2: SGHTA and FQGTGA. V lost 5 bases, J lost 4 bases, and 8 bases stayed unmatched. CDR3 coding DNA: TGTGCCAGCAGCCCTACAGGGGTGGGAGGGGCCAACGTCCTGACTTTC. Its translation: CASSPTGVGGANVLTF.

On this clonotype itself: One junction end disagrees with the germline gene, perhaps due to a read error. The chain couples TRBV27 to TRBJ1-5; D gene unclear. CDR1 and CDR2 (germline): MNHEY, SMNVEV (reference sequence). CDR3 length: 12 amino acids. The CDR3 region has the DNA TGTGCCAGCGGTTTAGGTAATCAGCCCCAGCATTTT. It encodes CASGLGNQPQHF.

The chain combines TRBV5-1 with TRBJ2-7; TRBD1 is a possible D gene (6 bases). The germline CDR1 and CDR2 sequences are SGHRS and YFSETQ. V lost 8 bases and J 0 bases, leaving 15 bases between the germline ends. This CDR3 comprises 14 residues. CDR3 region: CASRAGTPSYEQYF. The CDR3 DNA reads TGCGCCAGTCGTGCAGGGACACCCTCCTACGAGCAGTACTTC.

This clonotype was counted a few times. V usage is TRBV29-1 and J usage is TRBJ2-5, with TRBD2 as a possible D gene (5 bases). The CDR3 extends over 14 amino acids. The germline V and J ends were trimmed by 4 bases and 5 bases, with 17 bases remaining between them. Germline-derived CDR1 and CDR2 are SQVTM and ANQGSEA. CDR3 DNA sequence: TGCAGCGTTGCTCCCGGTGCGGGTAGGGAGACCCAGTACTTC. Translation gives CSVAPGAGRETQYF.

V is TRBV10-3 and J is TRBJ2-7; 7 bases line up with TRBD1. V dropped 11 bases and J dropped 0; count of bases not matched to a gene: 4. Germline loops: CDR1 ENHRY, CDR2 SYGVKD. This CDR3 is 12 amino acids long. DNA of the CDR3: TGTGCCTCCGGGACAGTCTCCTACGAGCAGTACTTC. Its translation: CASGTVSYEQYF.

This clonotype has a count of ten or more. The chain carries TRBV28 and TRBJ1-5; no clear D. The CDR3 extends over 14 amino acids. In germline, CDR1 is MDHEN, CDR2 SYDVKM. Deletions cut 8 bases from V and 2 bases from J, with 13 bases between. The CDR3 DNA reads TGTGCCAGCGCTTCTTTCGGCGGCAATCAGCCCCAGCATTTT. Translated: CASASFGGNQPQHF.

This clonotype has a handful of counts. CDR3 sequence: CASRSLGVQETQYF. The DNA for the CDR3 is TGTGCCAGCAGATCGCTAGGGGTCCAAGAGACCCAGTACTTC. V is TRBV27 and J is TRBJ2-5; possibly TRBD1 for D (5 bases). The CDR3 spans 14 residues. Trimming removed 6 bases from V and 1 base from J, with 12 bases in between. From germline, CDR1 is MNHEY and CDR2 SMNVEV (reference sequence).

This clonotype was detected many times. J is TRBJ1-4 and V is TRBV29-1; possibly TRBD1 for D (5 bases). The germline V gene has CDR1 SQVTM and CDR2 ANQGSEA. Trimming removed 6 bases from V and 6 bases from J, with 11 bases in between. This CDR3 spans 12 amino acids. The CDR3 protein is CSVVGTDEKLFF. CDR3 sequence (DNA): TGCAGCGTCGTTGGGACGGATGAAAAACTGTTTTTT.

This clonotype was counted a few times. The chain combines TRBV19 with TRBJ1-5, with 7 bases matching TRBD1. The CDR3 extends over 14 amino acids. Unmatched junction bases numbered 5, after V lost 4 bases and J lost 5 bases. Per the germline V gene, CDR1 is LNHDA and CDR2 is SQIVND (reference sequence). CDR3 DNA sequence: TGTGCCAGTAGTACTGGAGGGGGCTATCAGCCCCAGCATTTT. Translation gives CASSTGGGYQPQHF.